This is a list of T cell receptor beta chains from one sample in a study of T cell responses to AZD1222 COVID-19 vaccine. Produced via immunoSEQ multiplex PCR; TCRdb's table is partial and in-frame only. The data contain over 120,000 clones, around nine tenths of them singletons. The source material was peripheral blood, sampled on day 0 of AZD1222 vaccination. Source of these receptors: an adult in good health. The CDR3 runs from the conserved cysteine through the conserved F or W. D genes are given only for firm matches. Clone size, where shown, is once, few, many, or a class for clones that have expanded.

cdr3_length	j_call	d_call	v_call	clone_size	cdr3_aa	cdr3_nt
14	TRBJ1-3	-	TRBV27	once	CASSPLGTGNTIYF	TGTGCCAGCAGTCCGCTGGGGACTGGAAACACCATATATTTT
18	TRBJ1-1	-	TRBV11-2	-	CASSLVPGLASGNTEAFF	TGTGCCAGCAGCTTAGTACCCGGGTTGGCTTCCGGGAACACTGAAGCTTTCTTT
16	TRBJ1-1	-	TRBV27	-	CASTSEAGAMNTEAFF	TGTGCCAGCACCTCCGAGGCAGGCGCAATGAACACTGAAGCTTTCTTT
17	TRBJ2-7	TRBD1	TRBV5-1	-	CASSLGQGGSWIIEQYF	TGCGCCAGCAGCTTGGGACAGGGCGGTTCGTGGATAATCGAGCAGTACTTC
14	TRBJ2-2	-	TRBV19	-	CASSIVRDVGELFF	TGTGCCAGTAGTATAGTGAGGGATGTCGGGGAGCTGTTTTTT
13	TRBJ2-3	-	TRBV7-2	few	CASSLVRGDTQYF	TGTGCCAGCAGCTTAGTAAGGGGAGATACGCAGTATTTT
15	TRBJ1-1	TRBD1	TRBV28	-	CASRRWGQANTEAFF	TGTGCCAGCAGGAGATGGGGACAGGCGAACACTGAAGCTTTCTTT
16	TRBJ2-5	-	TRBV3-1/TRBV3-2	-	CASSLDRPKYQETQYF	TGTGCCAGCAGCCTAGACCGGCCGAAGTACCAAGAGACCCAGTACTTC
15	TRBJ2-5	TRBD1	TRBV11-2	-	CASSVQGSAQETQYF	TGTGCCAGCAGCGTACAGGGGTCGGCCCAAGAGACCCAGTACTTC
16	TRBJ2-1	TRBD2	TRBV6-5	-	CASRFLAGDSYNEQFF	TGTGCCAGCCGTTTTCTAGCGGGAGACTCCTACAATGAGCAGTTCTTC
13	TRBJ2-7	-	TRBV19	-	CASSATSSYEQYF	TGTGCCAGTAGTGCCACAAGCTCCTACGAGCAGTACTTC
11	TRBJ1-2	-	TRBV29-1	-	CSVAQTGGYTF	TGCAGCGTCGCCCAAACAGGTGGCTACACCTTC
15	TRBJ1-2	-	TRBV6-6	-	CASSPRRVANYGYTF	TGTGCCAGCAGTCCTCGACGCGTAGCTAACTATGGCTACACCTTC
13	TRBJ1-2	-	TRBV6-5	-	CASNAAGTAGYTF	TGTGCCAGCAACGCCGCGGGAACGGCGGGCTACACCTTC
17	TRBJ2-3	TRBD2	TRBV9	-	CASSVDPSGRVSDTQYF	TGTGCCAGCAGCGTCGACCCTAGCGGGAGGGTGTCAGATACGCAGTATTTT
15	TRBJ2-1	TRBD2	TRBV19	-	CASSKASGRYNEQFF	TGTGCCAGTAGTAAGGCTAGCGGGCGATACAATGAGCAGTTCTTC
15	TRBJ2-2	-	TRBV3-1/TRBV3-2	-	CASSQGILGPGELFF	TGTGCCAGCAGCCAAGGGATCCTTGGGCCCGGGGAGCTGTTTTTT
14	TRBJ2-2	-	TRBV3-1/TRBV3-2	-	CASSQEVRGGELFF	TGTGCCAGCAGCCAAGAGGTACGGGGCGGGGAGCTGTTTTTT
14	TRBJ2-3	-	TRBV18	-	CASSTTRVGDTQYF	TGTGCCAGCTCAACCACCAGGGTTGGGGATACGCAGTATTTT
13	TRBJ1-6	-	TRBV28	few	CASSPDVQSPLHF	TGTGCCAGCAGTCCCGACGTACAATCACCCCTCCACTTT
12	TRBJ2-1	-	TRBV4-1	-	CASSQGPLGQFF	TGCGCCAGCAGCCAAGGCCCCCTGGGGCAGTTCTTC
13	TRBJ2-7	-	TRBV12-5	-	CASLGQPSYEQYF	TGTGCTAGTCTAGGGCAGCCATCCTACGAGCAGTACTTC
18	TRBJ2-2	-	TRBV6-1	once	CASSEGPGSGQRTGELFF	TGTGCCAGCAGTGAAGGGCCAGGGTCTGGCCAGAGGACCGGGGAGCTGTTTTTT
14	TRBJ1-2	-	TRBV3-1/TRBV3-2	-	CASSHAGTYYGYTF	TGTGCCAGCAGCCATGCCGGCACATACTATGGCTACACCTTC
17	TRBJ1-2	-	TRBV5-4	-	CASSLVPGSLLDYGYTF	TGTGCCAGCAGCTTGGTGCCAGGGTCACTTCTGGACTATGGCTACACCTTC
16	TRBJ2-1	-	TRBV16	-	CASSPSTRSRFNEQFF	TGTGCCAGCAGCCCCTCCACTAGGAGCAGATTCAATGAGCAGTTCTTC
17	TRBJ1-1	-	TRBV7-7	-	CASSPRRDDQMNTEAFF	TGTGCCAGCAGCCCCCGTAGGGACGATCAGATGAACACTGAAGCTTTCTTT
16	TRBJ2-3	-	TRBV27	once	CASSLLAASFPDTQYF	TGTGCCAGCAGTTTATTGGCGGCCTCCTTCCCAGATACGCAGTATTTT
12	TRBJ1-2	-	TRBV4-2	-	CASSPGTYGYTF	TGTGCCAGCAGCCCAGGGACCTATGGCTACACCTTC
23	TRBJ2-3	TRBD2	TRBV9	-	CASRPPGGGNSLAGGAGTDTQYF	TGTGCCAGCAGGCCCCCAGGGGGGGGCAACTCTCTAGCGGGAGGGGCTGGCACAGATACGCAGTATTTT
15	TRBJ1-5	-	TRBV18	-	CASSRGTAPNQPQHF	TGTGCCAGCTCACGCGGGACGGCCCCAAATCAGCCCCAGCATTTT
13	TRBJ2-1	TRBD1	TRBV5-6	-	CASSLRGTGGQFF	TGTGCCAGCAGCTTGCGCGGGACAGGGGGACAGTTCTTC
15	TRBJ2-7	-	TRBV18	-	CASSPPSQPGNEQYF	TGTGCCAGCTCACCACCGAGCCAGCCGGGCAACGAGCAGTACTTC
13	TRBJ2-7	-	TRBV3-1/TRBV3-2	-	CASSQTSGYEQYF	TGTGCCAGCAGCCAAACCTCCGGTTACGAGCAGTACTTC
13	TRBJ1-2	-	TRBV12-3/TRBV12-4	-	CASSLFGGYGYTF	TGTGCCAGCAGTTTATTCGGGGGCTATGGCTACACCTTC
13	TRBJ1-1	-	TRBV28	-	CASTGYPDTEAFF	TGTGCCAGCACGGGTTACCCTGACACTGAAGCTTTCTTT
12	TRBJ1-1	-	TRBV27	-	CASSFPGLETFF	TGTGCCAGCAGTTTTCCCGGACTCGAGACTTTCTTT
13	TRBJ2-7	-	TRBV5-4	-	CASSLELAYEQYF	TGTGCCAGCAGCTTGGAACTGGCCTACGAGCAGTACTTC
17	TRBJ1-1	TRBD1	TRBV11-2	-	CASSLKVMTGRITEAFF	TGTGCCAGCAGCTTAAAGGTCATGACAGGGAGGATCACTGAAGCTTTCTTT
16	TRBJ2-1	TRBD2	TRBV10-3	-	CAISGLAGGRDNEQFF	TGTGCCATCAGTGGGTTAGCGGGAGGCCGGGACAATGAGCAGTTCTTC
15	TRBJ2-3	-	TRBV6-4	-	CASSAGEHSTDTQYF	TGTGCCAGCAGTGCCGGAGAGCATAGCACAGATACGCAGTATTTT
17	TRBJ1-2	-	TRBV14	-	CASSRISHGGSYYGYTF	TGTGCCAGCAGCCGTATATCCCATGGGGGATCTTATTATGGCTACACCTTC
14	TRBJ1-1	-	TRBV30	few	CAWQPLGQNTEAFF	TGTGCCTGGCAGCCCCTAGGACAGAACACTGAAGCTTTCTTT
16	TRBJ2-1	TRBD2	TRBV5-1	-	CASSLDASGKGNEQFF	TGCGCCAGCAGCTTGGACGCTAGCGGGAAGGGCAATGAGCAGTTCTTC
13	TRBJ1-1	-	TRBV30	-	CAWSVMGATEAFF	TGTGCCTGGAGTGTTATGGGGGCCACTGAAGCTTTCTTT
17	TRBJ2-1	TRBD2	TRBV28	-	CASSSLLGSGSLNEQFF	TGTGCCAGCAGTTCCCTTTTAGGTAGCGGGAGTCTCAATGAGCAGTTCTTC
13	TRBJ1-6	-	TRBV7-2	-	CASSLVRDSPLHF	TGTGCCAGCAGCTTAGTTAGGGACTCACCCCTCCACTTT
15	TRBJ2-2	TRBD2	TRBV5-6	-	CASSVIAAGAGELFF	TGTGCCAGCAGCGTGATAGCGGCGGGGGCCGGGGAGCTGTTTTTT
13	TRBJ2-7	-	TRBV24-1	-	CATSDSPSYEQYF	TGTGCCACCAGTGATTCACCTTCCTACGAGCAGTACTTC
17	TRBJ1-3	-	TRBV18	-	CASSPQLGASSGNTIYF	TGTGCCAGCTCACCACAGCTGGGGGCTTCCTCTGGAAACACCATATATTTT
15	TRBJ2-3	TRBD2	TRBV5-1	-	CASSPGTSGWNTQYF	TGCGCCAGCAGTCCCGGGACTAGCGGGTGGAATACGCAGTATTTT
13	TRBJ1-1	-	TRBV7-6	-	CASSLTKNTEAFF	TGTGCCAGCAGCTTAACCAAGAACACTGAAGCTTTCTTT
15	TRBJ2-7	TRBD2	TRBV4-1	-	CASSQALANSYEQYF	TGCGCCAGCAGCCAAGCACTAGCGAATTCCTACGAGCAGTACTTC